Each of the 14 T cell receptor beta chains below was sequenced from the same sample in a study of CXCR3-negative and CXCR3-positive naive CD8 T cells. No antigen has been assigned to these receptors. The libraries of TRB cDNA were prepared using 5' RACE with UMI labels. Following a re-call of the 5' RACE reads, TCRdb has one entry per CDR3 protein and lacks DNA. This sample carries roughly 110,000 distinct CDR3 sequences, with 0.3% to 0.4% going to the ten biggest clones. General study results and limits: CXCR3-expressing naive cells carried TRB CDR3s more hydrophobic than those of CXCR3-negative naive cells.

Sequences were obtained from naive CXCR3+ CD8+ T cells from blood. As for subset: CD45RO-CCR7+CD27+CD95- naive CD8+ T cells expressing CXCR3 (TNR3+). The receptors were sampled from a human donor in good health. Some clones in this sample may be carry-over from other donors' samples.

This chain uses TRBV20-1 with TRBJ2-7; TCRdb selects TRBD1, and the lack of DNA leaves this call unchecked. The CDR3 is made up of 16 amino acids. Looked up from germline, CDR1 is DFQATT and CDR2 is SNEGSKA (reference sequence). This CDR3 reads CSARDPSTGSFYEQYF.

The gene calls are TRBV18 and TRBJ1-2. Germline CDR1 and CDR2: KGHSH and LQKENI. CDR3 length equals 13 residues. CDR3 sequence reads: CASSPGRVYGYTF.

The chain is built from TRBV6-6 and TRBJ1-4; TCRdb lists TRBD1, though no DNA is available to test this call. Germline V gene data show CDR1 as MNHNY and CDR2 as SVGAGI (reference sequence). The CDR3 has 14 amino acids. The CDR3 loop is CASSLGGAGEKLFF.

The chain joins TRBV5-1 to TRBJ1-2. This CDR3 spans 13 amino acids. The V gene's germline CDR1 is SGHRS and CDR2 YFSETQ. The CDR3 is CASSLVGYDGYTF.

The J gene is TRBJ2-2, the V gene TRBV7-6. The CDR3 totals 17 residues. Germline lookup yields CDR1 SGHVS and CDR2 FNYEAQ. CDR3 sequence reads: CASSLVIPTLNTGELFF.

This rearrangement joins TRBV7-6 to TRBJ2-7. This CDR3 region has 13 residues. Per germline, CDR1 SGHVS and CDR2 FNYEAQ. CDR3 region: CASSLELVGEQYF.

The V gene is TRBV6-2 or TRBV6-3, the J gene TRBJ1-5; the D call from TCRdb, TRBD1, cannot be confirmed without DNA. The CDR3 covers 22 residues. Germline-derived CDR1 and CDR2 are MNHEY and SVGEGT. The CDR3 loop is CASSYSRSARDRAYWGNQPQHF.

The chain combines TRBV29-1 with TRBJ2-1; TCRdb selects TRBD1, and the lack of DNA leaves this call unchecked. This CDR3 is built from 17 residues. Per germline, CDR1 SQVTM and CDR2 ANQGSEA. CDR3 region: CSVEDHRGTGLDNEQFF.

The chain couples TRBV19 to TRBJ2-7. CDR1 and CDR2 from the germline V gene are LNHDA and SQIVND (reference sequence). There are 13 residues in the CDR3. The CDR3 loop reads CASSIGRTYEQYF.

The CDR3 loop is CASSPDAAGNTIYF. The genes are TRBV7-9 and TRBJ1-3. The length of the CDR3 is 14 residues. The germline V gene has CDR1 SEHNR and CDR2 FQNEAQ (reference sequence).

The V gene is TRBV28, the J gene TRBJ2-4; with no DNA, the TCRdb D assignment of TRBD2 cannot be verified. The CDR3 is made up of 15 amino acids. Germline CDR1 reads MDHEN; CDR2 reads SYDVKM. CDR3: CASSLYGGDRNIQYF.

The V and J genes are TRBV29-1 and TRBJ1-2; the D call of TRBD1 rests on TCRdb alone, since no DNA is present to check it. This CDR3 contains 15 residues. Per the germline V gene, CDR1 is SQVTM and CDR2 is ANQGSEA. CDR3 loop: CSVEDTGGLNYGYTF.

The rearrangement joins TRBV24-1 to TRBJ2-5; TCRdb's assignment of TRBD1 cannot be checked, as there is no DNA. CDR3 length: 15 amino acids. Germline V gives CDR1 KGHDR, CDR2 SFDVKD. The CDR3 loop is CATSDPQGTQETQYF.

The rearrangement joins TRBV14 to TRBJ2-7. The CDR3 is 14 residues long. Looked up from germline, CDR1 is SGHDN and CDR2 is FVKESK. CDR3 residues: CASSQDVNSYEQYF.